These 7 T cell receptor beta chains came from one sample sequenced in a study of T cells in Graves' hyperthyroidism and ophthalmopathy. Researchers took RNA transcripts and amplified the TCR beta CDR3 regions from them. A set of HTBI primers served as the primers for a first-round RT-PCR of the TCR CDR3. From the multiplex PCR reads, TCRdb called clonotypes with MiXCR, one entry per CDR3 protein. Of 300,000 or so distinct CDR3 sequences in the sample, roughly a fifth are singletons; the top ten hold around half. Sample: blood. The receptors were gathered from a woman aged 45-65 years with Graves' hyperthyroidism.

The table lists this clonotype with a few counts. This sequence joins TRBV6-1 and TRBJ1-2, with D unresolved. Germline V gene sequence: CDR1 MNHNS, CDR2 SASEGT. Trimming took off 6 bases at V and 4 bases at J, with 21 bases between the two ends. This CDR3 spans 16 amino acids. This CDR3 reads CASSSAPAVEGYGYTF. The CDR3 DNA reads TGTGCCAGCAGCTCCGCCCCGGCAGTAGAGGGCTATGGCTACACCTTC.

CDR3 loop: CATSDLRRNTGELFF. The DNA of the CDR3 is TGTGCCACCAGTGATTTGCGGAGAAACACCGGGGAGCTGTTTTTT. The V call is TRBV24-1, the J call TRBJ2-2; D is uncertain. CDR3 length equals 15 residues. The germline gives CDR1 KGHDR, CDR2 SFDVKD. V lost 0 bases and J 2 bases, leaving 6 bases between the germline ends.

A few counts support this clonotype. V usage is TRBV9 and J usage is TRBJ2-7; D possibly uses TRBD1 or TRBD2 (5 bases each). The CDR3 totals 14 residues. Trimming stripped 3 bases from V and 4 bases from J, with 14 bases between. Germline V CDR1 and CDR2: SGDLS, YYNGEE. The CDR3 coding sequence is TGTGCCAGCAGCGCGGCGGTGAGGGGTTACGAGCAGTACTTC. The encoded protein is CASSAAVRGYEQYF.

The chain uses TRBV5-6 and TRBJ1-6; D is perhaps TRBD1 (6 bases). Germline CDR1 reads SGHDT; CDR2 reads YYEEEE. The CDR3 is made up of 16 amino acids. V gave up 0 bases and J gave up 6 bases, with 13 bases separating them. The CDR3 sequence is CASSLAGAVSNSPLHF. CDR3 sequence (DNA): TGTGCCAGCAGCTTGGCGGGGGCGGTTAGTAATTCACCCCTCCACTTT.

This clonotype was seen only a few times. The chain links TRBV2 to TRBJ2-5; D possibly corresponds to TRBD1 (6 bases). Germline loops: CDR1 SNHLY, CDR2 FYNNEI. V was cut by 2 bases and J by 2 bases, with 9 bases left in between. The CDR3 runs 14 residues. CDR3 sequence: CASSERRGQETQYF. The CDR3 DNA sequence: TGTGCCAGCAGTGAAAGAAGGGGGCAAGAGACCCAGTACTTC.

The rearrangement links TRBV5-1 to TRBJ2-3; D may be TRBD1 (5 bases). This CDR3 comprises 14 residues. V was clipped by 4 bases and J by 2 bases, with 11 bases between them. The V gene's germline CDR1 is SGHRS and CDR2 YFSETQ. DNA for the CDR3: TGCGCCAGCAGCAGCCAGACAGTCACAGATACGCAGTATTTT. It is translated as CASSSQTVTDTQYF.

The sample holds a few counts of this clonotype. J is TRBJ1-2 and V is TRBV24-1; D not certain. Trimming removed 5 bases at V and 4 bases at J, with 7 bases between. The CDR3 runs to 12 residues. Germline V gene data show CDR1 as KGHDR and CDR2 as SFDVKD. CDR3 protein: CATSAVGYGYTF. The CDR3, as DNA: TGTGCCACCAGTGCGGTAGGCTATGGCTACACCTTC.